This TCR beta chain was recovered during a study of T cell changes during pregnancy in multiple sclerosis. This CDR3 contains 15 residues. CDR1 SQVTM and CDR2 ANQGSEA come from the germline V gene. The V and J ends lost 0 bases and 3 bases respectively, with 15 bases between them. The data were produced by immunoSEQ multiplex PCR, yet TCRdb's version contains in-frame clones alone and is incomplete. This sample carries 85,000 to 130,000 clones, more than 90% of them seen once, and the ten largest clones take 1.2%. The receptor comes from a female donor with multiple sclerosis, enrolled in a pregnancy study. This specimen was peripheral blood, taken in the second trimester of pregnancy. The rearrangement links TRBV29-1 to TRBJ2-7; D unclear. Written as DNA, the CDR3 is TGCAGCGTTGAAGATAACGAAAGGCCGGGCTACGAGCAGTACTTC. This gives the protein CSVEDNERPGYEQYF.